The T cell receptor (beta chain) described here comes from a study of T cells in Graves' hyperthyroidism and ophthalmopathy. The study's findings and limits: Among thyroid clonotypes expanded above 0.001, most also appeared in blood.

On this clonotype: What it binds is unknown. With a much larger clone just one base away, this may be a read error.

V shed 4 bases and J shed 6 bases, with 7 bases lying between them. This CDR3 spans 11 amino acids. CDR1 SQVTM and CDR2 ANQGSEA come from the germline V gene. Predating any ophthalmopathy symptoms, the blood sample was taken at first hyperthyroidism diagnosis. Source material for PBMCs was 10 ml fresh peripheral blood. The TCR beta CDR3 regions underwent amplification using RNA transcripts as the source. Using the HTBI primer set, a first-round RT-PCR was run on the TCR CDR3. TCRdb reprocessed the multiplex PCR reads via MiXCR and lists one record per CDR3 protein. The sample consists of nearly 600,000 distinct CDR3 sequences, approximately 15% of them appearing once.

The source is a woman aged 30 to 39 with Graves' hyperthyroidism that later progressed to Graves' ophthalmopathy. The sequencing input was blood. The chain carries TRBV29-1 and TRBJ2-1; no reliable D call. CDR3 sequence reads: CSVASPNEQFF. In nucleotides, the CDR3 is TGCAGCGTTGCGTCGCCCAATGAGCAGTTCTTC.